The present T cell receptor (beta chain) was sequenced within a study of T-cell memory formation after mild COVID-19. Study-level findings and limits: Some responding clones appeared in pre-infection memory, suggesting cross-reactive memory joined. Among clones contracting day 15 to 85, CD4/CD8 was balanced, whereas later expanders leaned CD4+.

The germline CDR1 and CDR2 sequences are SGHTA and FQGNSA. The CDR3 sequence is 14 residues long. The V and J ends lost 5 bases and 3 bases respectively, with 12 bases between them. This clonotype occurred a few times. Its antigen is undetermined. Each CDR3 protein gets one entry after TCRdb re-called the 5' RACE reads with MiXCR. The sample includes 380,000 or so distinct CDR3 sequences, around 13% seen only once; the top ten take roughly 20%. What was sequenced was PBMCs or a T cell subset sorted from them (not recorded which). The chain carries TRBV7-2 and TRBJ2-3; D is unclear. The sequence derives from a man younger than 35 who had mild COVID-19 (a few samples of this study predate the infection). Cell type and time point are not known. CDR3: CASSTRRGTDTQYF. CDR3 nucleotide sequence: TGTGCCAGCAGCACCCGACGAGGAACAGATACGCAGTATTTT.